This T cell receptor beta chain derives from a study of T cell responses to AZD1222 COVID-19 vaccine listed by TCRdb under 2021. Regarding the complete study: TCR sequencing covered 230 to 250 trial participants: around 210 given two doses of AZD1222 and around 25 given two doses of MenACWY control vaccine. Trial participants were enrolled by age into 18-55, 56-69 and 70-plus year subgroups, with roughly 150, 30 and 60 TCR-sequenced participants respectively.

A note on this clone: This clone's antigen is unknown. Nothing much larger sits one base from this clone, and base qualities are not available.

Per the publication, the time point label means: baseline before first vaccination. The meaning of the sample's treatment or condition label: meningococcal conjugate vaccine given as trial control. The vaccinee samples were drawn from two UK trials, COV001 and COV002, one of which was a single-blind randomized controlled phase 2/3 trial testing AZD1222 (ChAdOx1 nCoV-19) in healthy adults. For TCRbeta chain sequencing, PBMC samples were collected from trial participants at day 0 and at day 28 after the second dose. What the work shows at the level of the full study, not this receptor alone: Conclusions about previously exposed vaccinees were limited because only 6 or 7 AZD1222 recipients were SARS-CoV-2 seropositive at baseline. Nearly half of unique spike-specific TCRs reportedly recognized epitopes outside regions mutated in the B.1.351 and B.1.1.7 variants. The 56-69-year group was small, and its depth increase did not reach significance, likely because of low power. Participants were mostly white British, with more females than males. The authors suggested clonal diversity may have been underestimated. The whole spike protein was spanned by vaccine-associated CD4 TCRs, and dominant responses were seen in regions 160-218 and 743-854. No day 14 peak-response samples were available, so repertoires were characterized only after the peak T cell response. Spike-specific TCR breadth and depth rose significantly after two AZD1222 doses compared with day 0 and with MenACWY recipients.

The CDR3 regions of human TCRbeta chains were analyzed by immunosequencing. The source study handled its data this way. Repertoire TCRs were matched against a reference library of SARS-CoV-2-specific TCRs generated with the MIRA antigen-specificity platform. Breadth was defined as the fraction of unique TCRs that were SARS-CoV-2-associated. Depth was defined as the fraction of total T cells that were SARS-CoV-2-associated. Each spike-specific TCR was assigned to its reactive spike region and to a CD4 or CD8 class using the MIRA data. Log10-transformed breadth and depth values were compared by one-way ANOVA with Sidak's multiple comparisons tests. The source is immuneACCESS, and TCRdb retained only in-frame sequences with V and J called. Part of the clones is not carried over; for the studies checked, unresolved V genes explain less than half of this, and the remainder is unexplained. V, J and clone size are those of that table, while D and trimming were read from the DNA. The table for this sample lists under 150,000 clones; just over 90% of them were counted only once. Around 2.8% of the sample is in the top ten clones.

Here the sequenced sample was peripheral blood, taken on day 0 of MenACWY control vaccination. The receptor comes from an adult in good health.

The CDR3: CASSLMSSYNSPLHF. The nucleotide sequence reads as follows: TGTGCCAGCAGTTTGATGAGCTCCTATAATTCACCCCTCCACTTT. The V gene is TRBV28 and the J gene is TRBJ1-6, with no confidently assigned D gene. The CDR3 starts with the cysteine, ends with the phenylalanine, and has 15 residues. Only CDR3 DNA is held: 45 bases, read in frame from base 1. A distance of 6 bases separates the germline ends of V and J, which lose 3 bases and 0 bases respectively. Looking up the germline V gene yields CDR1 MDHEN and CDR2 SYDVKM.